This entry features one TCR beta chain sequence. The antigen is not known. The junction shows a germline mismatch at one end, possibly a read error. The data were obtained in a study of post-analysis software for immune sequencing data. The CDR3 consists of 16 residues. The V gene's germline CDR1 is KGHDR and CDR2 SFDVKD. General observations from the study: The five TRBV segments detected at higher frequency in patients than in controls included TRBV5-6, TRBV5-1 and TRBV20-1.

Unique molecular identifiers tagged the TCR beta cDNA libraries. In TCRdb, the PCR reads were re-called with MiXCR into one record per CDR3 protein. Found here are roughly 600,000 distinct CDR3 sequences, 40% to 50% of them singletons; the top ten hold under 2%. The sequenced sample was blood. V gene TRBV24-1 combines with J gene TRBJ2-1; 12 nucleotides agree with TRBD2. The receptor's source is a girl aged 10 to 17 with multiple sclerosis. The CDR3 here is CAASGETSGRGLEQFF. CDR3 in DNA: TGTGCCGCCAGTGGGGAGACTAGCGGGAGAGGGCTTGAGCAGTTCTTC.